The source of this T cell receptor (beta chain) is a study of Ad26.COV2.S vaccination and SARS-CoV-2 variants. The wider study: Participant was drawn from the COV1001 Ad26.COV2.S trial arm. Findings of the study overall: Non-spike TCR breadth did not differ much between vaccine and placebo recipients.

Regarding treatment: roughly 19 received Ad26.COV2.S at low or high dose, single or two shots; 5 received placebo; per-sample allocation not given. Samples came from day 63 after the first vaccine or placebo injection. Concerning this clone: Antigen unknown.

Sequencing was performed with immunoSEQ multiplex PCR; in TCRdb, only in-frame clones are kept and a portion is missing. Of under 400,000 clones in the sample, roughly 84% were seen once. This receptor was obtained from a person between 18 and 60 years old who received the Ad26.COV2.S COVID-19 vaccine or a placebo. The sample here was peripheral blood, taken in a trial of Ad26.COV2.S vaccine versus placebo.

CDR3 region: CAWSLTRGDTQYF. CDR3 sequence (DNA): TGTGCCTGGAGCCTGACTCGGGGAGATACGCAGTATTTT. This rearrangement joins TRBV30 to TRBJ2-3; D perhaps matches TRBD2 (5 bases). The CDR3 is made up of 13 amino acids. Germline loops: CDR1 GTSNPN, CDR2 SVGIG (reference sequence). V was shortened by 3 bases and J by 5 bases, with 12 bases between the two germline ends.